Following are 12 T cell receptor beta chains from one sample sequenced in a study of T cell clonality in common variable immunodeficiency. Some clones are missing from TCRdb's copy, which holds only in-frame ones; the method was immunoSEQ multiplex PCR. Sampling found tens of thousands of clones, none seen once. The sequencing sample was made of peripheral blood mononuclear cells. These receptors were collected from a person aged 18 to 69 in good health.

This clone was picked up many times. The covered CDR3 bases are TGCAGTGCTCAGACTGGCGGTGAA. This gives the protein CSAQTGGE. The entire CDR3 protein reads CSAQTGGEAFF. This chain uses TRBV20-1 with TRBJ1-1; D unresolved. The read stops 3 residues short of the end of the CDR3; the missing end is completed from the germline J gene. V was trimmed by 5 bases and J by 7 bases, leaving 11 bases between them. Looked up from germline, CDR1 is DFQATT and CDR2 is SNEGSKA (reference sequence). The CDR3 has 11 amino acids.

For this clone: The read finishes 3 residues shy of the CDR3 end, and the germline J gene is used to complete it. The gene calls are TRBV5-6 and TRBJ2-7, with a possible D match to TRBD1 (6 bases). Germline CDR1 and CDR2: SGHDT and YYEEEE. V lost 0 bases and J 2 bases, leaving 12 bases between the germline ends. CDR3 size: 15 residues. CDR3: CASSLGLGAAYEQYF. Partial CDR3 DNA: TGTGCCAGCAGCTTGGGACTGGGGGCGGCCTACGAG.

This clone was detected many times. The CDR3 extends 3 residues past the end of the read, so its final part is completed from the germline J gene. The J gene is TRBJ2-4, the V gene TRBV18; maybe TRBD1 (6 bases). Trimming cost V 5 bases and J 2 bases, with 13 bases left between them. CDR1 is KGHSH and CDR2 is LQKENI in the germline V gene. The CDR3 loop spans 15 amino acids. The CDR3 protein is CASSVGQFTKNIQYF. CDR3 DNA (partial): TGTGCCAGCTCAGTTGGACAGTTTACCAAAAACATT.

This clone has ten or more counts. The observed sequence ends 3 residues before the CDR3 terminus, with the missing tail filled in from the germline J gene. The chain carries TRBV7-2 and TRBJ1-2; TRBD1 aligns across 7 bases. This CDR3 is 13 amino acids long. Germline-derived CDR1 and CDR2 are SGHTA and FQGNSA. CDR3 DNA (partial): TGTGCCAGCAGTTTGGGGACAGTAGCGGGC. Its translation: CASSLGTVAG. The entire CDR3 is CASSLGTVAGYTF.

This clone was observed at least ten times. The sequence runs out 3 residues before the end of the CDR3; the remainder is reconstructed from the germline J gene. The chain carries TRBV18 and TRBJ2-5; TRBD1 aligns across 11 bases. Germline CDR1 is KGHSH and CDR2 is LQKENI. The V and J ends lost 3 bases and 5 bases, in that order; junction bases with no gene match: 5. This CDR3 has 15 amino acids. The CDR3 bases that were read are TGTGCCAGCTCACCCAGGACAGGGGGCGGGGAGACC. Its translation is CASSPRTGGGET. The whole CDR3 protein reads CASSPRTGGGETQYF.

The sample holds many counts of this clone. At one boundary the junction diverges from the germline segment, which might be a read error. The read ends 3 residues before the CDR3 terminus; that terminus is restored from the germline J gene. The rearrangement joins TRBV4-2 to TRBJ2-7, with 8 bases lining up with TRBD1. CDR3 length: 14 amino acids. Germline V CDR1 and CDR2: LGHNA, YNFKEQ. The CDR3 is CASSGGTGPYEQYF. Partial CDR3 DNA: TGCGCCAGCAGCGGCGGGACAGGACCCTACGAG.

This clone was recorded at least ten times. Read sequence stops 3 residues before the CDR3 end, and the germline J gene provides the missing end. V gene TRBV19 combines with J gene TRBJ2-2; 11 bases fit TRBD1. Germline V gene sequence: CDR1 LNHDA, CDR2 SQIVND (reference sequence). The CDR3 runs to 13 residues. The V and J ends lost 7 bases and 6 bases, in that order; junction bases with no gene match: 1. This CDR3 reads CASKGQGAGELFF. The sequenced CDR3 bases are TGTGCCAGTAAGGGACAGGGGGCCGGGGAG.

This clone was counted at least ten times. CDR3 in amino acids: CASSVSGGLYNEQFF. The CDR3 DNA, read in part, is TGTGCCAGCAGCGTTAGCGGGGGGTTGTACAATGAG. The rearrangement uses TRBV7-2 and TRBJ2-1; 10 positions agree with TRBD2. The missing CDR3 end, 3 residues past where the read stops, is filled in from the germline J gene. The CDR3 runs 15 residues. Germline-derived CDR1 and CDR2 are SGHTA and FQGNSA. Losses at the gene ends were 5 bases for V and 4 bases for J; bases not matched to a gene: 5.

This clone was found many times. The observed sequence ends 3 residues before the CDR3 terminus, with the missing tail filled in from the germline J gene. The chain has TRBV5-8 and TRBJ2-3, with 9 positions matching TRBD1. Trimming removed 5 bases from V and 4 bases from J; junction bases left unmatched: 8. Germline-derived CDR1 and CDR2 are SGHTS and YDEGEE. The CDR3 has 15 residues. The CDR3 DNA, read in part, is TGTGCCAGCAGGACCCCGGGACAGGGCCCAGATACG. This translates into CASRTPGQGPDT. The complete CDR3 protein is CASRTPGQGPDTQYF.

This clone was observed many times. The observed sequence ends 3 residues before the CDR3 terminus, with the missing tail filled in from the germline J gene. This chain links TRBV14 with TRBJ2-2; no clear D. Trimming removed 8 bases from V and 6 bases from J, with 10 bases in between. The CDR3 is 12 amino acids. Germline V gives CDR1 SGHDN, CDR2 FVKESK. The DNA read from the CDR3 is TGTGCCAGCGGTAGTTCTCCCGGGGAG. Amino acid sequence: CASGSSPGE. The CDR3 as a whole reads CASGSSPGELFF.

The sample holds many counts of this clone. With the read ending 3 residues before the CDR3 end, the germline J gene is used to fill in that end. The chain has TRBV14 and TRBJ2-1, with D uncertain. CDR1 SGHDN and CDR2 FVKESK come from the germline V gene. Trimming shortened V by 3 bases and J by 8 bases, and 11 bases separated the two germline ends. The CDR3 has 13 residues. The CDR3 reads CASSHPSAYEQFF. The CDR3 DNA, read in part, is TGTGCCAGCAGCCATCCCTCCGCGTATGAG.

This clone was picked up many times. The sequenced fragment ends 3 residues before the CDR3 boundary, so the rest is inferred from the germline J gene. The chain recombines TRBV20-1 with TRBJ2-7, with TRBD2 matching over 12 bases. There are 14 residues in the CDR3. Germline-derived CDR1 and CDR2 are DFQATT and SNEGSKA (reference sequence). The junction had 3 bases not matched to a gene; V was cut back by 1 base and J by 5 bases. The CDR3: CSARGLAGDHEQYF. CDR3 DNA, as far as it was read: TGCAGTGCTAGAGGACTAGCGGGGGACCACGAG.